A selection of T cell receptor beta chains follows, all from one sample in a study of blood T cell repertoires in COVID-19. This table comes from immunoSEQ multiplex PCR, and its TCRdb copy is limited to in-frame clones, with some not included. This table holds just under 150,000 clones, about 80% found once. The sequencing sample was made of peripheral blood. The receptors derive from a human donor in a cohort sampled during active COVID-19. The CDR3 runs from the conserved cysteine through the conserved F or W. The D gene is left open where the match is weak. Size is omitted from some rows. Given values are once, few, many or a class for expanded clones.

NA | NA | TRBJ1-2 | TRBV6-5 | CASSYSVGPRGYGYTF | TGTGCCAGCAGTTACTCTGTAGGCCCGAGAGGATATGGCTACACCTTC
once | TRBD2 | TRBJ2-3 | TRBV6-1 | CASSEASGVRDTQYF | TGTGCCAGCAGTGAAGCTAGCGGGGTGCGGGATACGCAGTATTTT
NA | TRBD1 | TRBJ1-6 | TRBV19 | CASSRTGWSSPLHF | TGTGCCAGTAGTAGGACAGGATGGAGTTCACCCCTCCACTTT
NA | TRBD2 | TRBJ2-1 | TRBV6-4 | CASSQAGGRDNEQFF | TGTGCCAGCAGTCAAGCGGGGGGAAGAGACAATGAGCAGTTCTTC
NA | TRBD1 | TRBJ1-2 | TRBV7-9 | CASTLADRASYGYTF | TGTGCCAGCACCCTAGCGGACAGGGCCTCCTATGGCTACACCTTC
NA | NA | TRBJ2-2 | TRBV6-4 | CASSESVANTGELFF | TGTGCCAGCAGTGAGTCGGTAGCAAACACCGGGGAGCTGTTTTTT
NA | TRBD2 | TRBJ2-3 | TRBV6-6 | CASSLRLAGRTSTDTQYF | TGTGCCAGCAGTCTCAGACTAGCGGGGAGAACTAGCACAGATACGCAGTATTTT
NA | TRBD1 | TRBJ1-4 | TRBV28 | CAVVGQTNEKLFF | TGTGCCGTTGTGGGACAGACTAATGAAAAACTGTTTTTT
NA | NA | TRBJ2-1 | TRBV15 | CATSLGRRAGNEQFF | TGTGCCACCAGCCTAGGGAGGAGGGCGGGGAATGAGCAGTTCTTC
NA | TRBD1 | TRBJ2-3 | TRBV24-1 | CATGQDEDDTQYF | TGTGCCACCGGACAGGATGAGGATGATACGCAGTATTTT
NA | NA | TRBJ2-1 | TRBV9 | CASSVVFGGGYNEQFF | TGTGCCAGCAGCGTAGTATTCGGGGGAGGTTACAATGAGCAGTTCTTC
NA | NA | TRBJ2-2 | TRBV12-3/TRBV12-4 | CASSARRTGELFF | TGTGCCAGCAGTGCCCGGAGGACCGGGGAGCTGTTTTTT
NA | TRBD2 | TRBJ2-3 | TRBV19 | CASGTSEGDTQYF | TGTGCCAGTGGCACTAGCGAGGGAGATACGCAGTATTTT
NA | NA | TRBJ2-7 | TRBV27 | CASSLSSGPLGTVHEQYF | TGTGCCAGCAGTTTATCGAGCGGGCCCCTCGGGACAGTCCACGAGCAGTACTTC
NA | TRBD1 | TRBJ1-6 | TRBV5-5 | CASSLEYRGYNSPLHF | TGTGCCAGCAGCTTGGAGTACAGGGGTTATAATTCACCCCTCCACTTT
NA | NA | TRBJ1-5 | TRBV6-2/TRBV6-3 | CASSPTGSRNQPQHF | TGTGCCAGCAGCCCCACAGGGAGCCGCAATCAGCCCCAGCATTTT
NA | NA | TRBJ1-4 | TRBV14 | CASSQTTGGEKLFF | TGTGCCAGCAGCCAAACAACCGGAGGTGAAAAACTGTTTTTT
NA | TRBD1 | TRBJ1-2 | TRBV2 | CASSPPGTGGANYGYTF | TGTGCCAGCAGTCCCCCCGGGACAGGGGGCGCGAACTATGGCTACACCTTC
few | NA | TRBJ2-7 | TRBV19 | CASSISPSGGYEQYF | TGTGCCAGTAGTATATCACCCTCCGGGGGCTACGAGCAGTACTTC
NA | NA | TRBJ2-7 | TRBV2 | CASRGWTSEQYF | TGTGCCAGCAGGGGTTGGACAAGCGAGCAGTACTTC
NA | TRBD2 | TRBJ2-5 | TRBV5-4 | CASSLGASGRSETQYF | TGTGCCAGCAGCTTGGGGGCTAGCGGGAGGTCGGAGACCCAGTACTTC
NA | TRBD2 | TRBJ2-5 | TRBV6-1 | CASSELAGGQETQYF | TGTGCCAGCAGTGAACTAGCGGGGGGGCAAGAGACCCAGTACTTC
NA | NA | TRBJ1-5 | TRBV19 | CASSIRRGGGRSAQHF | TGTGCCAGTAGTATTCGCAGGGGTGGTGGTAGATCGGCCCAGCATTTT
NA | NA | TRBJ2-2 | TRBV15 | CATSRGTSGFDTGELFF | TGTGCCACCAGCAGAGGAACCTCCGGGTTCGACACCGGGGAGCTGTTTTTT
NA | TRBD1 | TRBJ1-1 | TRBV29-1 | CSGRQGTYTEAFF | TGCAGCGGGAGACAGGGGACCTACACTGAAGCTTTCTTT
NA | TRBD1 | TRBJ2-7 | TRBV5-6 | CASSSTGVAYEQYF | TGTGCCAGCAGCTCGACAGGGGTGGCCTACGAGCAGTACTTC
NA | NA | TRBJ1-6 | TRBV11-2 | CASSLGLSYNSPLHF | TGTGCCAGCAGCTTGGGCCTCTCCTATAATTCACCCCTCCACTTT
NA | TRBD1 | TRBJ2-3 | TRBV28 | CASSLDNRGTQYF | TGTGCCAGCAGTTTGGATAACAGGGGTACGCAGTATTTT